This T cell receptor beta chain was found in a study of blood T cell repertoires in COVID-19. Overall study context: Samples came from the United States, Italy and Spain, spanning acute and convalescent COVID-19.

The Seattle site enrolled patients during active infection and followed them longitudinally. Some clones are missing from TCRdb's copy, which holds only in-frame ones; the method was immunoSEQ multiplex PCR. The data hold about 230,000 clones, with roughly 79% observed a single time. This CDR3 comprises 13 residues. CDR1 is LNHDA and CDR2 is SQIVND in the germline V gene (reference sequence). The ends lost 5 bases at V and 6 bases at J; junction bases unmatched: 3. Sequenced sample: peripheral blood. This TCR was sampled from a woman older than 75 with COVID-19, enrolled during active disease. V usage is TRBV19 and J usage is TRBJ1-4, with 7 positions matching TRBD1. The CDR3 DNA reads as TGTGCCAGTAGTCCCGACAGGGATGAAAAACTGTTTTTT. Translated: CASSPDRDEKLFF.